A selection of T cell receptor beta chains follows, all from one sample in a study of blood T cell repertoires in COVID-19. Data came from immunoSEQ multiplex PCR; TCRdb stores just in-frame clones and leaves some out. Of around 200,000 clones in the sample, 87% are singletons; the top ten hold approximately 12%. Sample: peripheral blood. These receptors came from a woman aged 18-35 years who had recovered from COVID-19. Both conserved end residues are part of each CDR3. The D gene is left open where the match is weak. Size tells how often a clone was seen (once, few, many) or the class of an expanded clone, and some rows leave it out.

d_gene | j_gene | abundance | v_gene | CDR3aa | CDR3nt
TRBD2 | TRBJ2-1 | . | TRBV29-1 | CSGRLAGSNNEQFF | TGCAGCGGCAGACTAGCGGGAAGTAACAATGAGCAGTTCTTC
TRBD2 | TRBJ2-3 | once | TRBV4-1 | CASSQALAGVLGLIPDTQYF | TGCGCCAGCAGCCAAGCACTAGCGGGAGTGCTCGGTCTGATTCCAGATACGCAGTATTTT
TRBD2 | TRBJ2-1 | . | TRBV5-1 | CASSFDGTSGRREQFF | TGCGCCAGCAGCTTCGATGGGACTAGCGGGAGACGTGAGCAGTTCTTC
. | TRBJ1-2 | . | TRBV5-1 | CASSLNNAGSLRYTF | TGCGCCAGCAGCTTGAATAACGCAGGCTCGTTGCGCTACACCTTC
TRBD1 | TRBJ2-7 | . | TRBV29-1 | CSVKGQGLSYEQYF | TGCAGCGTTAAGGGACAGGGTCTATCCTACGAGCAGTACTTC
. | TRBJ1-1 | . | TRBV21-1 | CASSKGGRKNTEAFF | TGTGCCAGCAGCAAAGGGGGCAGAAAAAACACTGAAGCTTTCTTT
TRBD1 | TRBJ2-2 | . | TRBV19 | CASSTGGPLTGELFF | TGTGCCAGTAGTACAGGGGGCCCTTTGACCGGGGAGCTGTTTTTT
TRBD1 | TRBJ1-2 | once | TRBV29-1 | CSDRQGTDYGYTF | TGCAGCGATCGACAGGGTACGGACTATGGCTACACCTTC
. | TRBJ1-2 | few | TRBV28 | CASSLREQLYGYTF | TGTGCCAGCAGTTTAAGGGAGCAGTTATATGGCTACACCTTC
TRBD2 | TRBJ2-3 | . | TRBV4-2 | CASSHPKVGLAGGEGSTDTQYF | TGTGCCAGCAGCCATCCCAAGGTTGGGCTAGCGGGAGGCGAAGGTAGCACAGATACGCAGTATTTT
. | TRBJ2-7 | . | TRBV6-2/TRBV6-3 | CASSYRERYEQYF | TGTGCCAGCAGTTACCGGGAGCGATACGAGCAGTACTTC
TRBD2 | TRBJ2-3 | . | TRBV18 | CASSLVAGGTDTQYF | TGTGCCAGCTCACTCGTAGCGGGAGGGACAGATACGCAGTATTTT
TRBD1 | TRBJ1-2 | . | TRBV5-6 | CATRKQGAAYGYTF | TGTGCCACCCGAAAACAGGGGGCAGCCTATGGCTACACCTTC
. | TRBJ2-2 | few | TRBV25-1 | CASRTTGELFF | TGTGCCAGCCGGACTACCGGGGAGCTGTTTTTT
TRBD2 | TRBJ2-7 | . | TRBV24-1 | CATSDPREGSYEQYF | TGTGCCACCAGTGACCCTCGGGAGGGGTCCTACGAGCAGTACTTC
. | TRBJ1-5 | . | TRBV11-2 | CASSLDGNQPQHF | TGTGCCAGCAGCTTAGACGGTAATCAGCCCCAGCATTTT
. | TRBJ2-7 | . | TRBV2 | CASRADQNPTYEQYF | TGTGCCAGCAGAGCGGACCAAAATCCCACCTACGAGCAGTACTTC
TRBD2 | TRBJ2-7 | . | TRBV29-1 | CSVAADGGVRDEQYF | TGCAGCGTTGCGGCTGATGGGGGGGTTAGGGACGAGCAGTACTTC
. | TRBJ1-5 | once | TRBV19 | CASSIRGTLGNQPQHF | TGTGCCAGTAGTATACGGGGGACTTTGGGGAATCAGCCCCAGCATTTT
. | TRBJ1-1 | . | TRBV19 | CASSIGGNEAFF | TGTGCCAGTAGTATAGGGGGCAATGAAGCTTTCTTT
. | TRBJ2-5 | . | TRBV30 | CAWSPYGLRETQYF | TGTGCCTGGAGCCCCTACGGACTGCGCGAGACCCAGTACTTC
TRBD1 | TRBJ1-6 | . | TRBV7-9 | CASSWDSSYNSPLHF | TGTGCCAGCAGCTGGGACAGCTCCTATAATTCACCCCTCCACTTT
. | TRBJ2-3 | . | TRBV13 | CASSLGMDSITDTQYF | TGTGCCAGCAGCTTAGGCATGGACAGTATCACAGATACGCAGTATTTT
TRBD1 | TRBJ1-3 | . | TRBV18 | CASSPGQGAGNTIYF | TGTGCCAGCTCACCAGGACAGGGGGCTGGAAACACCATATATTTT
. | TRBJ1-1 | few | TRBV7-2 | CASSFSTGNTEAFF | TGTGCCAGCAGCTTCTCGACAGGGAACACTGAAGCTTTCTTT
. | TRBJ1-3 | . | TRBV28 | CASIKRSGNTIYF | TGTGCCAGCATCAAGAGATCTGGAAACACCATATATTTT
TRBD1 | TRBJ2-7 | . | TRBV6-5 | CASSRDRGNPYEQYF | TGTGCCAGCAGTAGGGACAGGGGGAATCCGTACGAGCAGTACTTC
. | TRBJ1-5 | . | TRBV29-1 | CSVALGINQPQHF | TGCAGCGTTGCCCTCGGTATTAATCAGCCCCAGCATTTT
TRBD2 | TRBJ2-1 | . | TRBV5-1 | CASSLSTSGISEQFF | TGCGCCAGCAGCTTGTCCACTAGCGGGATCTCTGAGCAGTTCTTC
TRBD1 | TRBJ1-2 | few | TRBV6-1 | CASSVLGGQFVYGYTF | TGTGCCAGCAGTGTCCTGGGGGGACAGTTCGTCTATGGCTACACCTTC